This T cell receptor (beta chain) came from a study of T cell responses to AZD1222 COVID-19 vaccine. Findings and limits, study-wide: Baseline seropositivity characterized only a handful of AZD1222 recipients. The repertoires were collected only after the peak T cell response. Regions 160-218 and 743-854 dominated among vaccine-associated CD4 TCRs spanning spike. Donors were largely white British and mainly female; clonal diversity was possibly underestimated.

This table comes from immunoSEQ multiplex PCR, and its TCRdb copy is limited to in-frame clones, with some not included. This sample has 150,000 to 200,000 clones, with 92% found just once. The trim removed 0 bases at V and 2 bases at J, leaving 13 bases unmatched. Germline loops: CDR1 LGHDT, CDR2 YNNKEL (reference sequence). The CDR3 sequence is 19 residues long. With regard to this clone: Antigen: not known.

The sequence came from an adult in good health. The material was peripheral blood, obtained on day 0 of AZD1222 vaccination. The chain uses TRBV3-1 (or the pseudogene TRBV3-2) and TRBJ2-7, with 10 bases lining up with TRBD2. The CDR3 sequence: CASSQDQGTAGGPPYEQYF. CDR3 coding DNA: TGTGCCAGCAGCCAAGACCAGGGAACAGCGGGAGGGCCTCCCTACGAGCAGTACTTC.